The clone carrying this T cell receptor beta chain was seen a single time. Its matching antigen is unknown. These data belong to a study of cytomegalovirus exposure and HLA in healthy donors. Overall study: Caucasian-associated ancestry cluster membership applied to approximately 80% of some 400 genotyped donors.

Findings and limits, study-wide: Some V segments, including TRBV6-2 and TRBV6-3, were excluded as indistinguishable.

The germline CDR1 and CDR2 sequences are WSHSY and SAAADI. The CDR3 loop spans 14 amino acids. The V end lost 3 bases, the J end lost 0 bases, and 8 bases lay between the germline ends. Primers for the PCR totalled 60 Vbeta and 13 Jbeta. The assay was immunoSEQ multiplex PCR, and TCRdb's table has in-frame clones only and misses some. The profile shows around 150,000 clones, 75% to 80% of them singletons. J is TRBJ1-1 and V is TRBV10-2, with a tentative D call TRBD1 (6 bases). Material for sequencing was PBMCs. The origin of this receptor is a woman aged 50 to 60 in good health and CMV-seropositive. The CDR3 DNA reads TGCGCCAGCAGTGATTCAGGGGTGAACACTGAAGCTTTCTTT. Amino acids: CASSDSGVNTEAFF.